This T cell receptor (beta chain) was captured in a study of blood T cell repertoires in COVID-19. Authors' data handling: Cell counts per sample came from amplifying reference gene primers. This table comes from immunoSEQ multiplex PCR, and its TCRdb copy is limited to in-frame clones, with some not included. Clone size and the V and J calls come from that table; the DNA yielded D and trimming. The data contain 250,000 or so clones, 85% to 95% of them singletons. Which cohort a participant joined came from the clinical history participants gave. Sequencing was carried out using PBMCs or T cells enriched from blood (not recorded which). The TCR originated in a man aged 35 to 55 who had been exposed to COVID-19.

For the CDR3, the DNA is TGTGCCAGCAGCTCCTCGGGGGGGGGAGCGCCCTACGAGCAGTACTTC. Residues: CASSSSGGGAPYEQYF. This chain joins TRBV7-2 and TRBJ2-7, with 8 bases that match TRBD2. Germline CDR1 SGHTA, CDR2 FQGNSA. V was pared by 4 bases and J by 2 bases, with 10 bases of the junction left unmatched. There are 16 residues in the CDR3.